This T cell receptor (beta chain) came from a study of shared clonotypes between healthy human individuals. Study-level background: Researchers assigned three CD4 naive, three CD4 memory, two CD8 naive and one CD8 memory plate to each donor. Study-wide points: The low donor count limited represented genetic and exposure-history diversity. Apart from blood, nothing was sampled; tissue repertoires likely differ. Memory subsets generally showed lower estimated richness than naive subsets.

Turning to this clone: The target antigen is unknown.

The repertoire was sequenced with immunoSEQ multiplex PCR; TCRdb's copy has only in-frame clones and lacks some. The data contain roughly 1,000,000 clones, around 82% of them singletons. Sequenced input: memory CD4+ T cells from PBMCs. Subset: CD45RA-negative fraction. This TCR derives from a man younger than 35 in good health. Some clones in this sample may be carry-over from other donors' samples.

This CDR3 is CASSPIEGYGYTF. CDR3 DNA: TGTGCCAGCTCACCAATCGAAGGGTATGGCTACACCTTC. The V gene is TRBV18, the J gene TRBJ1-2; D is unclear. The CDR3 runs to 13 residues. CDR1 and CDR2 from the germline V gene are KGHSH and LQKENI. Trimming pared 2 bases from V and 5 bases from J, leaving 9 bases between. The whole variable domain, filled in from reference TRBV18 and TRBJ1-2, reads NAGVMQNPRHLVRRRGQEARLRCSPMKGHSHVYWYRQLPEEGLKFMVYLQKENIIDESGMPKERFSAEFPKEGPSILRIQQVVRGDSAAYFCASSPIEGYGYTFGSGTRLTVV.